This TCR beta chain was identified in a study of OX40 agonist ivuxolimab in advanced cancers. Overall study findings and caveats: Both CD4+ and CD8+ T cell populations in blood had undergone clonal expansion by week 6 at 0.1 to 3.0 mg/kg.

Measured with immunoSEQ multiplex PCR; TCRdb has only the in-frame clones, and not every one. This sample has tens of thousands of clones; approximately 90% occur once, and the top ten carry roughly 0.7%. Baseline was the first blood sampling point, followed by cycle 4 day 1 and cycle 7 day 1. Germline CDR1 SGHAT, CDR2 FQNNGV. The CDR3 length is 15 residues. V lost 4 bases and J lost 7; bases outside the gene matches: 7. To note about this clone: As yet, its antigen is unknown.

The chain links TRBV11-2 to TRBJ1-4, with 9 positions matching TRBD1. The sequence was collected from an adult with an advanced solid tumor such as melanoma, head and neck, liver or kidney cancer. The source was CD4+ or CD8+ T cells sorted from blood, collected in a trial of the OX40 agonist ivuxolimab. CDR3 sequence (DNA): TGTGCCAGCAGCTGGGGGACAGGGTTTGCTGAAAAACTGTTTTTT. It yields the protein CASSWGTGFAEKLFF.